The 2 T cell receptor beta chains in this list originate from one sample, sequenced in a study of blood T cell repertoires in COVID-19. Sequencing used immunoSEQ multiplex PCR; TCRdb keeps in-frame clones, though not all of them. This repertoire shows some 42,000 clones, 70% to 90% found once; its top ten account for 2% to 2.5%. The sample taken for sequencing was peripheral blood. The origin of the receptors is a human donor in a cohort sampled during active COVID-19.

The chain links TRBV5-1 to TRBJ2-7; the match to TRBD1 covers 11 bases. The CDR3 has 14 amino acids. V shed 3 bases, J shed 4 bases, and the junction held 3 bases outside the gene matches. Germline CDR1 is SGHRS and CDR2 is YFSETQ. The CDR3 DNA is TGCGCCAGCAGCTGGGGACAGGGGGGTTACGAGCAGTACTTC. It encodes CASSWGQGGYEQYF.

The chain combines TRBV9 with TRBJ2-5, with TRBD2 as a possible D gene (6 bases). This CDR3 region has 14 residues. The ends were cut back, 1 base at V and 4 bases at J, with 11 bases in the middle. Germline V gene data show CDR1 as SGDLS and CDR2 as YYNGEE. The CDR3 is CASSVSPGGETQYF. CDR3 nucleotide sequence: TGTGCCAGCAGCGTAAGTCCCGGGGGAGAGACCCAGTACTTC.